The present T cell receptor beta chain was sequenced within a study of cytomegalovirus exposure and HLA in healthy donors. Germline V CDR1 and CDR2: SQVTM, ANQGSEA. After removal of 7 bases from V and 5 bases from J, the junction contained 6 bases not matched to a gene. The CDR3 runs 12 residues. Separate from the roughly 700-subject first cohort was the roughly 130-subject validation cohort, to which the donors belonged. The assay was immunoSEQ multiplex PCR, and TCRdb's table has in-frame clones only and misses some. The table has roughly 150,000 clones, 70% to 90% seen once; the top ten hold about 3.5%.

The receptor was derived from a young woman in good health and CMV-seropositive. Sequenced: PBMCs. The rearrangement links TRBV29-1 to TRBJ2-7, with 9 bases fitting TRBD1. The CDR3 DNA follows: TGCAGCGGAGGGACAGGGTCAAACGAGCAGTACTTC. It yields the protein CSGGTGSNEQYF.